In this sample, the clone carrying this TCR beta chain turned up a few times. This entry belongs to a study of identical twins. The CDR3 covers 15 residues. V was clipped by 1 base and J by 0 bases, with 9 bases between them. Germline V gene lookup returns CDR1 MGHRA and CDR2 YSYEKL. MiXCR, run by TCRdb on the 5' RACE reads, gives a single entry per CDR3 protein. This table has about 280,000 distinct CDR3 sequences, approximately 8.5% appearing once. Another study also made use of these data, one on yellow fever vaccine responses in identical twins.

This clonotype was sampled from a woman between 18 and 30 years old in good health. Specimen: memory (CD45RO+) T cells sorted from blood. V is TRBV4-1 and J is TRBJ1-2, with D unresolved. CDR3 DNA: TGCGCCAGCAGCCAAGCCGACGGTTCTAACTATGGCTACACCTTC. Protein: CASSQADGSNYGYTF.